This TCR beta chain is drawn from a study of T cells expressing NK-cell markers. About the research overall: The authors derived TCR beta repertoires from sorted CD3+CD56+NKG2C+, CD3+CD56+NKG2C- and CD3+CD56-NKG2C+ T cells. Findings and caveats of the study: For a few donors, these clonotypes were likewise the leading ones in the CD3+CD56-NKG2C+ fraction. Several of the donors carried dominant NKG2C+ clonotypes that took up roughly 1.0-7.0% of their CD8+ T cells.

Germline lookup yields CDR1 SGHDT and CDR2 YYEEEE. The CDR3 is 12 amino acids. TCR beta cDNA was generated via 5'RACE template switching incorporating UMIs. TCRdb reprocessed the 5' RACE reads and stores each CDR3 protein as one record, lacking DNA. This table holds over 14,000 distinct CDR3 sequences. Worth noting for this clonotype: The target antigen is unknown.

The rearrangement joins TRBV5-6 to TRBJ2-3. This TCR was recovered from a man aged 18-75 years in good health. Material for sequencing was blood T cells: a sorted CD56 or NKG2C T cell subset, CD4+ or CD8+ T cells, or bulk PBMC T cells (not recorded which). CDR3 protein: CASSLRSSPQYF.